The subject of this entry is one T cell receptor beta chain. The antigen it binds to is not known. No base qualities exist here, and no much larger clone lies one base off it. Trimmed from V: 8 bases; trimmed from J: 3 bases; junction bases lacking a gene match: 4. CDR1 is given as SEHNR and CDR2 as FQNEAQ, both from the germline V gene (reference sequence). From the cysteine up to the phenylalanine, the CDR3 has a length of 14 residues. Of the read, only the CDR3 DNA is kept; its 42 bases are in frame from base 1. The data were taken from a study of cytomegalovirus exposure and HLA in healthy donors (dated by TCRdb to 2015 to 2018). About the study as a whole: According to an earlier analysis of 587 of the donors, 150 million to 200 million T cells yielded 90 million to 140 million unique TCR beta sequences and more than 250 Gb of sequence data. Roughly 290 gigabases of sequencing data and 75 million to 85 million unique TCR sequences made up an early release that covered under 750 HLA-typed donors. An earlier analysis of 587 of the donors applied high-throughput TCR beta sequencing to assess whether each TCR beta V gene segment acted as functional or pseudogenic. HLA typing covered class I and class II loci at four-digit resolution. The number of typed donors differed by locus: about 620-630 for A, B, C, DRB1 and DQB1; 500 to 550 for DQA1; fewer than 610 for DPA1; and 400 to 480 for DPB1. Alongside the repertoire data, information on donor age, sex, ethnicity and CMV serostatus was compiled. A later analysis re-examined previously published TCR beta repertoires from around 670 donors and added high-resolution HLA genotyping to investigate patterns of TCR occurrence. The later analysis used no new phenotypic data to find candidate immune exposures, relying instead on TCR beta sequences and their occurrence across donors. A handful of DR-DQ haplotypes were handled as single units for association and clustering because linkage in the cohort was strong. Using immunosequencing, the study profiled T cell repertoires from about 620 subjects and related those repertoires to cytomegalovirus serostatus. To predict cytomegalovirus infection status, the study combined high-throughput TCR immunosequencing, statistical association of individual TCRs with disease status, and machine learning. The genetic ancestry cluster associated with self-reported Caucasian donors included approximately 85% of the roughly 390 genotyped donors. The study was designed to test whether signatures of past pathogen exposure could be identified by cataloging public T cell receptors. Across around 400 genotyped donors of the cohort, an average of about 250,000 unique TCR beta nucleotide sequences per donor were sequenced, and roughly 17% of those sequences were non-productive. In addition to the first cohort of 666 subjects, a separate validation cohort of approximately 130 different subjects was used. All discovery cohort repertoires had been generated using a single sequencing platform. Genome-wide SNP genotypes for about 60% of the roughly 700 donors were used in a later genetic analysis, which treated that subset as a discovery cohort. What the work shows at the level of the full study, not this receptor alone: In a later genetic analysis, a missense DCLRE1C variant was associated with V-gene and J-gene trimming of TCR beta chains, and the association was replicated in an independent cohort. According to the authors, the approach could potentially be generalized to other disease states and immunological phenotypes. A group of highly shared sequence variants was considered likely to be a technical artifact of the sequencing pipeline. Most TCR sequences were observed very rarely across donors, whereas some public TCRs were present in many individuals. A later analysis found that TCR association rates varied across HLA loci, with DRB1 alleles showing the most associated TCRs and HLA-C alleles the fewest. Broadly in line with IMGT annotations, most TCR beta V segments showed up in productive rearrangements about 90% or about 30% of the time in an earlier analysis of a few hundred of the donors. A further reported finding was that TCR beta sequences accurately predicted the HLA-A and HLA-B alleles for most subjects in the first cohort. Some IMGT-functional V segments, including TRBV6-2 and TRBV6-3, could not be told apart with the 87-base-pair reads, so those segments were excluded. Immune exposure information for the cohort was limited to CMV serostatus. In a later analysis, several top co-occurrence clusters were reported to appear linked to parvovirus B19, influenza, CMV and Epstein-Barr virus. The study gave a list of about 170 TCR beta chains associated with cytomegalovirus. According to a later genetic analysis, donors in an Asian-associated ancestry cluster had fewer N-insertions in productive TCRs than the approximately 710-donor mean. In a later analysis, HLA-associated TCR beta chains were found to be more clonally expanded and to have lower generation probabilities than equally common non-associated chains. Strong co-occurrence of HLA alleles, especially DR and DQ, made assigning TCR associations to individual alleles difficult. The classifier was reported to diagnose cytomegalovirus status with high specificity and sensitivity in both the original cohort and the validation cohort. Linkage disequilibrium might explain the correlated functional status among segregating V segments, but an unknown experimental factor could not be ruled out. In vitro tests confirmed that a few of the cytomegalovirus-associated TCR beta chains recognize cytomegalovirus antigens. The cohort was sequenced for TCR beta chains only, and without alpha or paired-chain data the features that could be detected were limited. HLA typing was unavailable for some donors at each locus, so association tests used only the typed subset. Specific HLA alleles were associated with 16,951 TCR beta sequences at a false discovery rate of 0.05 in a later analysis. Because counts were too low, around 17 rarely observed V segments, including chromosome 9 orphons, were left out of the earlier analysis of roughly 600 of the donors. Most CMV-associated TCR beta chains appeared to be HLA-restricted in a later analysis, and the HLA associations seemed to be driven largely by CMV exposure. Sequencing depth was assumed to be roughly uniform across donors in the presence/absence analyses, though that assumption may not hold.

The cohort consisted of fewer than 700 healthy bone marrow donors. All cohort members were sampled while nominally healthy, although unrecorded immune exposures were likely present. The donor tested CMV seropositive and was one of the 289 seropositive cohort members. A peripheral blood sample was provided by each donor, and peripheral blood mononuclear cells were used for TCR beta sequencing. The Qiagen DNeasy Blood Extraction Kit was used to extract genomic DNA from the blood cell samples. The method behind the library was the immunoSEQ multiplex PCR assay. For the multiplex PCR, a mixture combining 60 forward primers for TCR Vbeta segments and 13 reverse primers for TCR Jbeta segments was used. The CDR3 region of rearranged TCR beta genes was amplified from genomic DNA with a multiplex PCR assay. The Illumina HiSeq System was used to sequence the amplified TCR beta libraries as 87-base-pair reads. The authors processed their data as follows. A later analysis counted around 72 million unique TCR beta chains across the 666 repertoires, and roughly 10 million of these chains were shared by at least two donors. A nearest-neighbor algorithm error-corrected the raw reads and collapsed the reads into unique sequences, merging closely related sequences to remove PCR and sequencing errors. To assign V, D and J gene segments, CDR3 sequences were aligned to IMGT reference sequences. Each retained sequence needed at least a six-nucleotide match to both a V gene segment and a J gene segment. A rearrangement was called productive if the CDR3 had no stop codons and remained in frame with V and J, and every other rearrangement was called non-productive. Following IMGT convention, CDR3 was defined as the stretch from the second conserved V-encoded cysteine up to the conserved J-encoded phenylalanine. Sequences without an unambiguous match to a single V gene segment were excluded from the earlier analysis of a few hundred of the donors. An earlier analysis of under 750 of the donors called V segments functional above 56.7% productive rearrangements and segregating when the between-donor standard deviation exceeded 5%. To diagnose cytomegalovirus status from the catalog of TCR beta chain sequences, a statistical classification framework was built. A later analysis assigned V and J genes by comparing TCR nucleotide sequences with IMGT/GENE-DB human TR gene sequences. A later analysis assigned CDR3 sequences and most-parsimonious VDJ recombination scenarios with the TCRdist pipeline. In a later analysis, each TCR beta chain was defined by its CDR3 amino acid sequence together with its V-gene family, and reads lacking a unique V-gene family were excluded. A later analysis removed 500 to 650 highly shared, low-generation-probability nucleotide sequences to deal with suspected cross-contamination and a sequencing artifact. In a later analysis, a clonal expansion index was calculated for each public chain from normalized within-repertoire ranks of inferred template counts. In a later analysis, generation probabilities were computed using a VDJ recombination model fitted to out-of-frame rearrangements, and the results were checked against IGoR. In a later analysis, TCR-TCR, TCR-HLA and TCR-CMV co-occurrence was scored with hypergeometric tests, and a repertoire-size bias correction was applied to TCR pairs. A later analysis estimated false discovery rates by permuting HLA or CMV assignments 20 times. In a later analysis, co-occurring TCRs were grouped using DBSCAN, and TCRdist sequence similarity was added for clustering within HLA-allele-positive subsets. Repertoires with fewer than 30,000 or more than 120,000 public chains, plus five repertoires with anomalous nucleotide sharing, were excluded from co-occurrence clustering. The table was pulled from immuneACCESS by TCRdb, which kept in-frame rearrangements only. Such tables lose some clones; where checked, under half of the loss comes from unresolved V genes, and the rest has no known cause. That table is the source of V, J and clone size, and D and trimming were worked out from the DNA. Recorded for this sample are more than 85,000 clones; over 60% of them occurred a single time. The top ten constitute more than 8% of the sample.

The sequencing input was PBMCs. The sequence derives from a man aged 35 to 55 in good health and CMV-seropositive. In this chain, TRBV7-9 is recombined with TRBJ2-5; a stretch of 12 junction bases matches TRBD2. For the CDR3, the sequence is CASGLAGGKETQYF. The DNA reads as follows: TGTGCCAGCGGTCTAGCGGGAGGGAAAGAGACCCAGTACTTC.